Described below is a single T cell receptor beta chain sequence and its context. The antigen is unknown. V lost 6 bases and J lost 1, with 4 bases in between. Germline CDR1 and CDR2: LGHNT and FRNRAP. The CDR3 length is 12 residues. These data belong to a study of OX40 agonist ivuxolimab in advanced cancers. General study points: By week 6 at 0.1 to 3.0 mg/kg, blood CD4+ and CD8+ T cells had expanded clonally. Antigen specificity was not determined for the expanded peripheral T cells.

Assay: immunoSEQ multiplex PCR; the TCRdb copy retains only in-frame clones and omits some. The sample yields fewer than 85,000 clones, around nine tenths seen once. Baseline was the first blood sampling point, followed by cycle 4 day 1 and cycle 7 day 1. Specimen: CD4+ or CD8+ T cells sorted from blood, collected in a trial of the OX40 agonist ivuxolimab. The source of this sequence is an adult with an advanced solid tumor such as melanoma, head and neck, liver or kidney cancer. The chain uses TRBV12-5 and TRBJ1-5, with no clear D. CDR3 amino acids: CASGGSNQPQHF. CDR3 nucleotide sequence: TGTGCTAGTGGGGGGAGCAATCAGCCCCAGCATTTT.